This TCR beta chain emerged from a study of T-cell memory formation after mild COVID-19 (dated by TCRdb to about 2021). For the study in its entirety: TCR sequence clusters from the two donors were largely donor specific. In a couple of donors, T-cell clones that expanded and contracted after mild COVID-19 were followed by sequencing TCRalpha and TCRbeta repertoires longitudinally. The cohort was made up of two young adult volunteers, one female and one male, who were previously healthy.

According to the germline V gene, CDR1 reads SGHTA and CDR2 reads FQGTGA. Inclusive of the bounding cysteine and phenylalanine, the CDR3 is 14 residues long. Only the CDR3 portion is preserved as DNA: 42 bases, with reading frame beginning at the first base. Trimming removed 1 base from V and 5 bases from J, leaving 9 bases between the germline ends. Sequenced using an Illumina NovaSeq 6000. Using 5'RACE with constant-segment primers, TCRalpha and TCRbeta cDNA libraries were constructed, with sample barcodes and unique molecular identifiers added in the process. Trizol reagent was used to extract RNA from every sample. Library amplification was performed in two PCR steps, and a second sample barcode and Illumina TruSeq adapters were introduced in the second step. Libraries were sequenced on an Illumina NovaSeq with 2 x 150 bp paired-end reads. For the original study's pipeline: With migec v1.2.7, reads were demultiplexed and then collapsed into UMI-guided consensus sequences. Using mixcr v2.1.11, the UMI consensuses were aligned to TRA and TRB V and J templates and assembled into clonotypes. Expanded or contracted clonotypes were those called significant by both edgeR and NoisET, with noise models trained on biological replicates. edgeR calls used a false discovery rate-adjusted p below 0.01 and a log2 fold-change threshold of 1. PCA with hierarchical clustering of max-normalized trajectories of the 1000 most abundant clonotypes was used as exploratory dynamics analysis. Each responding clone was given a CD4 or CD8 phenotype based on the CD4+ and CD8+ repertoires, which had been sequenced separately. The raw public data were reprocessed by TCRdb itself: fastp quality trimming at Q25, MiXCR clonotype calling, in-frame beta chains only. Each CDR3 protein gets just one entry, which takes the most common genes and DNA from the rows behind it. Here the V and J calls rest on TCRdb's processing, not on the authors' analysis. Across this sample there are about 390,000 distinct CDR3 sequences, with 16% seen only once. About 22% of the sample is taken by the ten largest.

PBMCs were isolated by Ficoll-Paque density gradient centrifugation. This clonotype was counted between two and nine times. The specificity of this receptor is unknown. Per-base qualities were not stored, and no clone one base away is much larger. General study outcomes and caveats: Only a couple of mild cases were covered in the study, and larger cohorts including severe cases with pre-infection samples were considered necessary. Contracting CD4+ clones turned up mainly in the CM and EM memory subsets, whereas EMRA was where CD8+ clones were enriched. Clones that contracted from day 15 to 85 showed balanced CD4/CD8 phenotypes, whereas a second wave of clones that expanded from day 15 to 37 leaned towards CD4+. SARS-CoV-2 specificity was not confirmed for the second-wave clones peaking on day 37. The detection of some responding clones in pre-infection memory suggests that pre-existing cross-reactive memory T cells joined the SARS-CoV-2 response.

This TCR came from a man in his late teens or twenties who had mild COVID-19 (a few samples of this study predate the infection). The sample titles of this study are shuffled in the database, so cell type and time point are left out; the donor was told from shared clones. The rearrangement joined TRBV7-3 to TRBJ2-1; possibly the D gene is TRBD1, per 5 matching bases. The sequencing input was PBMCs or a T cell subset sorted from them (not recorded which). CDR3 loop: CASSLSGAHNEQFF. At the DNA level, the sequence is TGTGCCAGCAGCTTAAGTGGGGCGCACAATGAGCAGTTCTTC.